These 6 T cell receptor beta chains originate from one sample sequenced in a study of blood T cells in healthy people across ages. Using a J-beta primer mix together with a sample-barcoded 5' primer, a second PCR was run for roughly 6 to 12 cycles. Using its own MiXCR run on the 5' RACE reads, TCRdb lists one record per CDR3 protein. The sample has hundreds of thousands of distinct CDR3 sequences, over 45% seen once. Sequenced material: blood. These receptors were collected from a woman aged 55-70 years in good health.

The chain is built from TRBV28 and TRBJ1-2; TRBD1 matches at 8 bases. V dropped 2 bases and J dropped 4; count of bases not matched to a gene: 3. The V gene's germline CDR1 is MDHEN and CDR2 SYDVKM. The CDR3 runs to 14 residues. CDR3 loop: CASSLAGGSYGYTF. The CDR3 nucleotides read TGTGCCAGCAGTTTAGCAGGGGGCTCCTATGGCTACACCTTC.

This clonotype has only a few counts. V gene TRBV7-2 combines with J gene TRBJ2-7; tentatively, D is TRBD2 (7 bases). Per the germline V gene, CDR1 is SGHTA and CDR2 is FQGNSA. Deletions cut 3 bases from V and 2 bases from J, with 14 bases between. The CDR3 covers 15 residues. The CDR3 protein is CASSLSGTQTYEQYF. DNA for the CDR3: TGTGCCAGCAGCTTGAGCGGGACACAAACCTACGAGCAGTACTTC.

This clonotype occurred many times. The rearrangement joins TRBV5-1 to TRBJ2-7; TRBD1 matches at 9 bases. V lost 4 bases to trimming and J lost 0 bases; unmatched junction nucleotides: 8. The CDR3 contains 16 residues. Germline values: CDR1 SGHRS, CDR2 YFSETQ. The CDR3 loop reads CASSPEQGASSYEQYF. CDR3 nucleotides: TGCGCCAGCAGCCCCGAACAGGGGGCTAGCTCCTACGAGCAGTACTTC.

The chain combines TRBV6-5 with TRBJ2-1; possibly TRBD2 for D (6 bases). The CDR3 length is 11 residues. From germline, CDR1 is MNHEY and CDR2 SVGAGI. V was pared by 6 bases and J by 8 bases, with 8 bases between. The CDR3 DNA reads TGTGCCAGCAGACTAGCAGATGAGCAGTTCTTC. Translating it yields CASRLADEQFF.

This rearrangement joins TRBV6-5 to TRBJ2-1; D is possibly TRBD2 (6 bases). The CDR3 length is 15 residues. Germline V lookup: CDR1 MNHEY, CDR2 SVGAGI. V lost 2 bases to trimming and J lost 1 base, with 9 bases between them. The CDR3 DNA is TGTGCCAGCAGTTACCCCGGGACTTCCTACAATGAGCAGTTCTTC. This gives the protein CASSYPGTSYNEQFF.

The J gene is TRBJ2-1, the V gene TRBV11-3; D possibly corresponds to TRBD2 (6 bases). The CDR3 loop spans 14 amino acids. The ends were cut back, 5 bases at V and 10 bases at J, with 18 bases in the middle. CDR1 is SGHNT, CDR2 YENEEA, per germline. The CDR3 spells CASSLTSLSREQFF. The CDR3 bases are TGTGCCAGCAGCCTAACTAGCCTGAGCAGGGAGCAGTTCTTC.